This TCR beta chain emerged from a study of shared clonotypes between healthy human individuals. As for the study in general: Each donor's CD8 memory used one plate, CD8 naive two, each CD4 subset three.

Only CD45RO-negative cells positively selected for CCR7 counted as naive CD8 cells, so terminally differentiated effector memory CD45RA+ cells were excluded. A few counts support this clone. Its antigen is still unknown. At a deep level, the assay was run. The assay was immunoSEQ multiplex PCR, and TCRdb's table has in-frame clones only and misses some. In the table there are around 2,000,000 clones, over 85% of which are singletons. Findings and limits, study-wide: Across subsets, estimated richness was generally greater for naive than for memory populations. It was only blood that was sampled, and tissue repertoires likely differ.

The junction had 12 bases not matched to a gene; V was cut back by 2 bases and J by 5 bases. Per germline, CDR1 SEHNR and CDR2 FQNEAQ (reference sequence). This CDR3 region has 17 residues. The V call is TRBV7-9, the J call TRBJ2-7, with 10 positions matching TRBD2. This clonotype originated in a young man in good health. Sequenced sample: naive CD8+ T cells sorted from blood. The CDR3, as DNA: TGTGCCAGCAGCTTACCCCGCGGGAGCGGGGGGGAGCACGAGCAGTACTTC. This translates into CASSLPRGSGGEHEQYF.